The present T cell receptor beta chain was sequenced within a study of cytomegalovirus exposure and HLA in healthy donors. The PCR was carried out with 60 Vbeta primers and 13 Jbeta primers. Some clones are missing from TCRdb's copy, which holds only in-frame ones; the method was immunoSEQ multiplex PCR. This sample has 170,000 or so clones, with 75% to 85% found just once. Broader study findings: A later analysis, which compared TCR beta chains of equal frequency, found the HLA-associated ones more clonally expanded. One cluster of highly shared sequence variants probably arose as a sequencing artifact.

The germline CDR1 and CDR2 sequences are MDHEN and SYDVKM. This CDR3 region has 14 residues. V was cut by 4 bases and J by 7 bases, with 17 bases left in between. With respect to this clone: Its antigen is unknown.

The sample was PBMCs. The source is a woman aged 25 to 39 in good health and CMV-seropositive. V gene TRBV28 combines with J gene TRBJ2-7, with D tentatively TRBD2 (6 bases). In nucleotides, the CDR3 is TGTGCCAGCAGTTCCCCGGGAGCAGTGGATGAGCAGTACTTC. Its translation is CASSSPGAVDEQYF.